Only one count was recorded for the clone carrying this T cell receptor (beta chain). The antigen remains unidentified. Clones were sequenced by immunoSEQ multiplex PCR, and TCRdb holds only the in-frame ones, with some missing. The sample consists of about 92,000 clones, 80% of them appearing once. This sample was included in a study of memory CD4+ T cells and cytomegalovirus serostatus. Study background: Donors were healthy Belgian adults, under 10 CMV seropositive and about two dozen seronegative. Whole-study results and caveats: A US-trained random forest predicted CMV serostatus with median AUC around 0.9.

CDR3 length: 18 residues. V gave up 7 bases and J gave up 0 bases, with 24 bases separating them. Germline CDR1 is WNHNN and CDR2 is SYGVQD (reference sequence). Single viable CD3+CD4+CD8-CD45RO+ cells were sorted as the memory CD4+ T cells. Serostatus was set by detecting CMV pp150, pp28, p38, p52 IgG. The source is an adult in good health and CMV-seropositive. V is TRBV10-1 and J is TRBJ1-2; D gene uncertain. Sequencing used memory CD4+ T cells from blood. The chain's CDR3 is CASIADNYLRAANYGYTF. In nucleotides, the CDR3 is TGCGCCAGCATCGCCGACAATTACCTACGAGCCGCTAACTATGGCTACACCTTC.